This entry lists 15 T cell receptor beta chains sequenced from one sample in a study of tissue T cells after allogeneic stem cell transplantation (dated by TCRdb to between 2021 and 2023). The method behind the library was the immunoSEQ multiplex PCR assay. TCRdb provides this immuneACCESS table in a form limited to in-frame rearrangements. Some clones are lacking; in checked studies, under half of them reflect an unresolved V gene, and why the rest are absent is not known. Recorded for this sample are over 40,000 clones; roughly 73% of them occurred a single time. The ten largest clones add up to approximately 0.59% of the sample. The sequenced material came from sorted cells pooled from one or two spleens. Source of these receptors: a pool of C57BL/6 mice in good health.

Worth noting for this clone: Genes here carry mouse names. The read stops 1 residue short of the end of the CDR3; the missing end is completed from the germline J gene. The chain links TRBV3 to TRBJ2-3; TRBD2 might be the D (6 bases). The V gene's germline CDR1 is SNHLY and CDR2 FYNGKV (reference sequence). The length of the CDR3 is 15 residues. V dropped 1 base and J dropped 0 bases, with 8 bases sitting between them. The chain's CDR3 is CASSLEGTSAETLYF. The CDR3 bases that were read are TGTGCCAGCAGCTTAGAGGGGACTAGTGCAGAAACGCTGTAT. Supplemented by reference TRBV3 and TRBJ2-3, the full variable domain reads GPKVLQIPSHQIIDMGQMVTLNCDPVSNHLYFYWYKQILGQQMEFLVNFYNGKVMEKSKLFKDQFSVERPDGSYFTLKIQPTALEDSAVYFCASSLEGTSAETLYFGSGTRLTVL.

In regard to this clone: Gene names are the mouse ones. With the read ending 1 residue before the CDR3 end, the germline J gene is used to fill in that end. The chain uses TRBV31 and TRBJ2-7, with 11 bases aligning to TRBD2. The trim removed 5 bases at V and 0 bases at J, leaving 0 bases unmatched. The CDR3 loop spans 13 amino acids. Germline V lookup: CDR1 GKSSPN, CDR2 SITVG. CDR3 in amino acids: CAWGTGGSYEQYF. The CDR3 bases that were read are TGTGCCTGGGGGACTGGGGGCTCCTATGAACAGTAC.

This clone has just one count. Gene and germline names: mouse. CDR3 sequence reads: CASSEPRTGGVDTQYF. CDR3 bases read: TGTGCCAGCAGTGAGCCCCGGACAGGGGGAGTAGACACCCAGTAC. The rearrangement uses TRBV13-3 and TRBJ2-5; TRBD1 agrees at 10 bases. The read comes to an end 1 residue before the CDR3 does, leaving the germline J gene to fill in the end. CDR3 length equals 16 residues. CDR1 is NNHDY and CDR2 is SYVADS in the germline V gene. The ends lost 2 bases at V and 5 bases at J; junction bases unmatched: 8.

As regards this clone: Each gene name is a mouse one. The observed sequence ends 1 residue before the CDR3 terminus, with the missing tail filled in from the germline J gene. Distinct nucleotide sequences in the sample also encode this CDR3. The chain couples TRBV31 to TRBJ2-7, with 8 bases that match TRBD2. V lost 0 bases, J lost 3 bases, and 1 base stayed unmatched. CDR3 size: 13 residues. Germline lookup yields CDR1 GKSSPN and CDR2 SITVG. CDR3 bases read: TGTGCCTGGAGTCTACTGGGGGTCTATGAACAGTAC. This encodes CAWSLLGVYEQY. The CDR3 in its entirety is CAWSLLGVYEQYF.

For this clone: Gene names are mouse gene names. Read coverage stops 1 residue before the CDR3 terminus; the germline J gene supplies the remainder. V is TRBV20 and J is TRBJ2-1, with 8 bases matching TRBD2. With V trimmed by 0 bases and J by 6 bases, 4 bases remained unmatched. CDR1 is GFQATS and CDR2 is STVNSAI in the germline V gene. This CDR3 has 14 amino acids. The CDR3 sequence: CGARDLGGVAEQFF. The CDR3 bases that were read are TGTGGTGCTAGGGACCTGGGGGGCGTTGCTGAGCAGTTC.

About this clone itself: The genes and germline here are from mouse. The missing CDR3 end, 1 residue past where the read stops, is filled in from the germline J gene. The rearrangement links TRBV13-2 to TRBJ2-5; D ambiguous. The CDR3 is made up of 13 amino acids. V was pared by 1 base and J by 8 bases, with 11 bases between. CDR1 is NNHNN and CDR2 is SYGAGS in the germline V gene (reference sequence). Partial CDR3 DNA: TGTGCCAGCGGTGATACCCACAAGGGCACCCAGTAC. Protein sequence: CASGDTHKGTQY. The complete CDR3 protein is CASGDTHKGTQYF.

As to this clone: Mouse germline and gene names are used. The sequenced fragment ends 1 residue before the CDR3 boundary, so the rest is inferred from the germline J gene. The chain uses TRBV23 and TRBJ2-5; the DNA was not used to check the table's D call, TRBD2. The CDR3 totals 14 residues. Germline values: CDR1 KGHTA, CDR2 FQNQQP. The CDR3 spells CSSSQGGAQDTQYF. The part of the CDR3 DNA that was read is TGCTCCAGCAGTCAAGGGGGGGCGCAAGACACCCAGTAC.

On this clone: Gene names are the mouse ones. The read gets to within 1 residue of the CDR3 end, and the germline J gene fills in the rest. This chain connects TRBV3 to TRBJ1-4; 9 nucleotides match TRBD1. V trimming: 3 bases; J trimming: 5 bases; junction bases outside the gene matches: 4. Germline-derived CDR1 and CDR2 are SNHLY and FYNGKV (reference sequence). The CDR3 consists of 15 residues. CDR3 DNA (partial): TGTGCCAGCAGCTTTGGGACAGGGAGGAACGAAAGATTATTT. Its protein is CASSFGTGRNERLF. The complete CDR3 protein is CASSFGTGRNERLFF.

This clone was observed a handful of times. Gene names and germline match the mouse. Partial CDR3 DNA: TGTGCTAGCAGATCAGGGGGAGCTCCGCTT. Protein sequence: CASRSGGAPL. The CDR3 in full is CASRSGGAPLF. The genes are TRBV29 and TRBJ1-5; 7 bases match TRBD1. The read comes to an end 1 residue before the CDR3 does, leaving the germline J gene to fill in the end. Per the germline V gene, CDR1 is MSHET and CDR2 is SYDVDS. V shed 6 bases and J 8 bases; nucleotides not matched to a gene: 2. The CDR3 is 11 amino acids.

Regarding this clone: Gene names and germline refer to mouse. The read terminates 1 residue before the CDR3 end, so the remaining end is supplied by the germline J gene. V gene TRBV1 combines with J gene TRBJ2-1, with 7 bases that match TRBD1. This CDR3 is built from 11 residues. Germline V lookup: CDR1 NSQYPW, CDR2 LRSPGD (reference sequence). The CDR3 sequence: CMTGRDAEQFF. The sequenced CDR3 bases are TGCATGACAGGGAGGGATGCTGAGCAGTTC. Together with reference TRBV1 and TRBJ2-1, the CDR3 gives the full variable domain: VTLLEQNPRWRLVPRGQAVNLRCILKNSQYPWMSWYQQDLQKQLQWLFTLRSPGDKEVKSLPGADYLATRVTDTELRLQVANMSQGRTLYCMTGRDAEQFFGPGTRLTVL.

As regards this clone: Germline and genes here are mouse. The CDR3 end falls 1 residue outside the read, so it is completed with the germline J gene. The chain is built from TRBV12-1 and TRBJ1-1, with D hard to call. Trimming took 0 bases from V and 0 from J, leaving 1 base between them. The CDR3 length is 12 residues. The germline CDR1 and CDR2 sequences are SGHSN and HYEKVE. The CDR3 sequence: CASSLENTEVFF. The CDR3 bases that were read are TGTGCCAGCTCTCTCGAGAACACAGAAGTCTTC.

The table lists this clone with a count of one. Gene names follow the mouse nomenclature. CDR3 in amino acids: CASSSGQISNERLFF. CDR3 bases read: TGTGCCAGCAGCTCGGGACAAATTTCCAACGAAAGATTATTT. The chain links TRBV15 to TRBJ1-4; D possibly corresponds to TRBD1 (6 bases). The sequence runs out 1 residue before the end of the CDR3; the remainder is reconstructed from the germline J gene. The V end lost 6 bases, the J end lost 0 bases, and 11 bases lay between the germline ends. The CDR3 extends over 15 amino acids. The germline gives CDR1 SGHND, CDR2 FRSKSL.

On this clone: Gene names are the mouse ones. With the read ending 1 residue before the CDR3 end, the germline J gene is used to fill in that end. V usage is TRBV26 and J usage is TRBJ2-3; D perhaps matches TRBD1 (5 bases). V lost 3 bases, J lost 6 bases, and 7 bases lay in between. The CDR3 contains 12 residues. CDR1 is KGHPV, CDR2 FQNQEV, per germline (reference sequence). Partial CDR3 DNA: TGTGCCAGCAGTCTTCAGGGCGAAACGCTGTAT. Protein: CASSLQGETLY. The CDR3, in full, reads CASSLQGETLYF.

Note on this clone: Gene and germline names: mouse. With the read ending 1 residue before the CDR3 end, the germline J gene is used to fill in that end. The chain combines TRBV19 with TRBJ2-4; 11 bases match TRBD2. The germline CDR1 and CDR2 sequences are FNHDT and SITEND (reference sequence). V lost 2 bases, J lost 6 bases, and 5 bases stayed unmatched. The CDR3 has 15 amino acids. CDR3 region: CASSITGGARNTLYF. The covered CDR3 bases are TGTGCCAGCAGTATTACTGGGGGGGCGCGGAACACCTTGTAC.

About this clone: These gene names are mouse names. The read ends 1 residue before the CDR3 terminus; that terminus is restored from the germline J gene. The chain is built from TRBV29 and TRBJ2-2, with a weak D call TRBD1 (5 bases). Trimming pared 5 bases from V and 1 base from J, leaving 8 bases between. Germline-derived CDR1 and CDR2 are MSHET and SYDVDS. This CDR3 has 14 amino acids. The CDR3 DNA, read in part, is TGTGCTAGCAGTCCGACAGAAAACACCGGGCAGCTCTAC. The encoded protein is CASSPTENTGQLY. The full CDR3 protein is CASSPTENTGQLYF.